These 30 T cell receptor beta chains came from one sample sequenced in a study of T cell responses to AZD1222 COVID-19 vaccine (dated by TCRdb to the early 2020s). Libraries were prepared through the immunoSEQ multiplex PCR assay. Not all clones reach the TCRdb copy of this immuneACCESS table, which keeps in-frame sequences only. Checked studies attribute under half of the gap to unresolved V genes and leave the rest unexplained. Within this sample are about 120,000 clones, with about 90% of them counted one time only. The top ten clones comprise roughly 8.9% of the sample. Sample time point, as interpreted from the label and publication: baseline before first vaccination. This sample comprised peripheral blood, obtained on day 0 of AZD1222 vaccination. All receptors come from an adult in good health.

The chain carries TRBV20-1 and TRBJ2-7; 9 nucleotides agree with TRBD2. The V segment lost 3 bases and the J segment 2 bases; nucleotides outside the gene matches: 8. In germline, CDR1 is DFQATT, CDR2 SNEGSKA (reference sequence). The CDR3 totals 15 residues. The CDR3, as DNA: TGCAGTGCTAGTCCCCCTAGCGGGGCTCCCTACGAGCAGTACTTC. Translated, it gives CSASPPSGAPYEQYF.

The rearrangement links TRBV7-3 to TRBJ1-1; possible D gene TRBD1, 6 bases. Looked up from germline, CDR1 is SGHTA and CDR2 is FQGTGA. Trimming removed 5 bases at V and 0 bases at J, with 10 bases between. The CDR3 has 14 amino acids. CDR3 sequence (DNA): TGTGCCAGCAGCCCGGGACAAATGAACACTGAAGCTTTCTTT. Translated: CASSPGQMNTEAFF.

The chain couples TRBV5-4 to TRBJ2-7; 10 bases align to TRBD1. The germline V gene encodes CDR1 SGHNT and CDR2 YYREEE (reference sequence). V trimming: 3 bases; J trimming: 5 bases; junction bases outside the gene matches: 8. The CDR3 has 15 amino acids. Written as DNA, the CDR3 is TGTGCCAGCAGCTCCCGGGACAGGGGTGGCCACGAGCAGTACTTC. Translation gives CASSSRDRGGHEQYF.

This clone occurred once. The chain combines TRBV7-3 with TRBJ2-1, with TRBD2 identical over 12 bases. V lost 5 bases, J lost 8 bases, and 4 bases stayed unmatched. Germline V CDR1 and CDR2: SGHTA, FQGTGA. The CDR3 runs to 14 residues. CDR3 sequence: CASSPSGRVYEQFF. In nucleotides, the CDR3 is TGTGCCAGCAGCCCTAGCGGGAGGGTATATGAGCAGTTCTTC.

V usage is TRBV5-1 and J usage is TRBJ1-2; TRBD1 might be the D (6 bases). This CDR3 has 17 residues. Germline lookup yields CDR1 SGHRS and CDR2 YFSETQ. Trimming left V 0 bases short and J 0 bases short, with 15 bases between. CDR3 loop: CASSLATGTQANYGYTF. DNA of the CDR3: TGCGCCAGCAGCTTGGCCACAGGGACACAAGCTAACTATGGCTACACCTTC. Filled out from reference TRBV5-1 and TRBJ1-2, the complete variable domain reads KAGVTQTPRYLIKTRGQQVTLSCSPISGHRSVSWYQQTPGQGLQFLFEYFSETQRNKGNFPGRFSGRQFSNSRSEMNVSTLELGDSALYLCASSLATGTQANYGYTFGSGTRLTVV.

The chain couples TRBV7-2 to TRBJ1-1; D possibly corresponds to TRBD1 (6 bases). Trimming shortened V by 4 bases and J by 5 bases, and 11 bases separated the two germline ends. Germline CDR1 and CDR2: SGHTA and FQGNSA. The CDR3 is 13 amino acids. Here the CDR3 DNA reads TGTGCCAGCAGCTCCCGAGGGGGGACTGAAGCTTTCTTT. Translating gives CASSSRGGTEAFF.

This clone was observed a few times. The V and J genes are TRBV2 and TRBJ2-1, with D hard to call. The germline gives CDR1 SNHLY, CDR2 FYNNEI. Trimming removed 3 bases from V and 4 bases from J, with 4 bases in between. CDR3 length: 12 amino acids. The DNA of the CDR3 is TGTGCCAGCAGTGACAAATACAATGAGCAGTTCTTC. It yields the protein CASSDKYNEQFF. Filled out from reference TRBV2 and TRBJ2-1, the complete variable domain reads EPEVTQTPSHQVTQMGQEVILRCVPISNHLYFYWYRQILGQKVEFLVSFYNNEISEKSEIFDDQFSVERPDGSNFTLKIRSTKLEDSAMYFCASSDKYNEQFFGPGTRLTVL.

This clone was recorded once. J is TRBJ1-2 and V is TRBV9; D not resolved. V shed 0 bases and J shed 2 bases, with 11 bases lying between them. Germline V lookup: CDR1 SGDLS, CDR2 YYNGEE. This CDR3 is built from 15 residues. CDR3 nucleotide sequence: TGTGCCAGCAGCGTAGACGGGCGACGAAACTATGGCTACACCTTC. Its translation is CASSVDGRRNYGYTF. Full variable domain (rest looked up from reference TRBV9 and TRBJ1-2): DSGVTQTPKHLITATGQRVTLRCSPRSGDLSVYWYQQSLDQGLQFLIQYYNGEERAKGNILERFSAQQFPDLHSELNLSSLELGDSALYFCASSVDGRRNYGYTFGSGTRLTVV.

The J gene is TRBJ2-5, the V gene TRBV5-4; 8 nucleotides line up with TRBD1. In germline, CDR1 is SGHNT, CDR2 YYREEE (reference sequence). The trim removed 3 bases at V and 1 base at J, leaving 2 bases unmatched. The CDR3 has 14 amino acids. The CDR3 bases are TGTGCCAGCAGCTGGACAGGGATCCAAGAGACCCAGTACTTC. This codes for CASSWTGIQETQYF.

This chain connects TRBV2 to TRBJ2-7, with D hard to call. The CDR3 runs to 13 residues. With 4 bases removed from V and 0 bases from J, the gap between germline ends came to 7 bases. The germline V gene has CDR1 SNHLY and CDR2 FYNNEI. Written as DNA, the CDR3 is TGTGCCAGCAGTGGATTGGGCTCCTACGAGCAGTACTTC. Its translation is CASSGLGSYEQYF.

This clone appeared once. This sequence joins TRBV2 and TRBJ1-2, with D possibly being TRBD1 (6 bases). Per the germline V gene, CDR1 is SNHLY and CDR2 is FYNNEI. The CDR3 runs to 18 residues. The germline V and J ends were trimmed by 5 bases and 4 bases, with 26 bases remaining between them. The CDR3 here is CASSSRGRDKFRVYGYTF. CDR3 DNA sequence: TGTGCCAGCAGTTCTCGGGGAAGGGACAAATTTCGGGTCTATGGCTACACCTTC.

This clone was detected once. The gene calls are TRBV11-2 and TRBJ2-2, with 13 nucleotides matching TRBD2. CDR3 length equals 18 residues. In germline, CDR1 is SGHAT, CDR2 FQNNGV. Germline trimming cut 0 bases from V and 6 bases from J; bases unmatched to any gene: 7. The CDR3 DNA is TGTGCCAGCAGCTTAGATCCACTAGCGGGGGGGCCTGCCGGGGAGCTGTTTTTT. Translation: CASSLDPLAGGPAGELFF.

The chain recombines TRBV28 with TRBJ2-2; 7 bases are a match to TRBD1. Trimming at V came to 4 bases and at J to 0 bases, leaving 5 bases not matched to a gene. The CDR3 has 16 amino acids. Germline V gene sequence: CDR1 MDHEN, CDR2 SYDVKM. CDR3 sequence: CASSSYRGTNTGELFF. The CDR3 DNA reads as TGTGCCAGCAGTTCCTACAGGGGCACGAACACCGGGGAGCTGTTTTTT.

This clone was recorded once. This chain uses TRBV6-5 with TRBJ2-7, with TRBD2 identical over 12 bases. The germline V gene encodes CDR1 MNHEY and CDR2 SVGAGI. The CDR3 runs 14 residues. With 6 bases clipped from V and 3 bases from J, the junction kept 3 bases outside the gene matches. CDR3 coding DNA: TGTGCCAGCAGGCCGGGACTAGCGGGCTACGAGCAGTACTTC. It yields the protein CASRPGLAGYEQYF.

This chain uses TRBV5-5 with TRBJ2-5; 7 bases line up with TRBD2. Germline assignment: CDR1 SGHKS and CDR2 YYEKEE (reference sequence). Trimming took 4 bases from V and 1 from J; bases not matched to a gene: 4. The CDR3 loop spans 14 amino acids. In DNA, the CDR3 is TGTGCCAGCAGCCCCGGGGGGACCCAAGAGACCCAGTACTTC. Its protein is CASSPGGTQETQYF.

V gene TRBV29-1 combines with J gene TRBJ1-2; no clear D. Germline V CDR1 and CDR2: SQVTM, ANQGSEA. This CDR3 is built from 13 residues. V was trimmed by 0 bases and J by 4 bases, leaving 9 bases between them. CDR3 region: CSVEDSAFYGYTF. The CDR3 DNA sequence: TGCAGCGTTGAAGATTCGGCCTTCTATGGCTACACCTTC.

The chain uses TRBV28 and TRBJ1-1, with a weak D call TRBD1 (6 bases). Germline V gene sequence: CDR1 MDHEN, CDR2 SYDVKM. V lost 6 bases to trimming and J lost 3 bases, with 8 bases between them. The CDR3 covers 12 residues. The CDR3, as DNA: TGTGCCAGCAGAGACAGGTACACTGAAGCTTTCTTT. Its protein product is CASRDRYTEAFF.

Here the CDR3 reads CASSPTGTYGYTF. CDR3 sequence (DNA): TGTGCCAGTAGTCCGACAGGGACCTATGGCTACACCTTC. This rearrangement joins TRBV19 to TRBJ1-2; 7 bases are shared with TRBD1. Trimming took 5 bases from V and 4 from J; bases not matched to a gene: 4. Germline-derived CDR1 and CDR2 are LNHDA and SQIVND (reference sequence). The CDR3 length is 13 residues.

The genes are TRBV7-9 and TRBJ2-7; a possible D gene is TRBD2 (5 bases). Trimming shortened V by 2 bases and J by 1 base, and 9 bases separated the two germline ends. Per the germline V gene, CDR1 is SEHNR and CDR2 is FQNEAQ (reference sequence). The CDR3 covers 14 residues. The CDR3 coding sequence is TGTGCCAGCAGCTTAATTGAGGGTTCCTACGAGCAGTACTTC. It specifies CASSLIEGSYEQYF.

V usage is TRBV9 and J usage is TRBJ1-1, with unresolved D. Trimming left V 2 bases short and J 1 base short, with 12 bases between. CDR3 length: 15 residues. Germline V gene lookup returns CDR1 SGDLS and CDR2 YYNGEE. The CDR3 reads CASSVAADRNTEAFF. The DNA for the CDR3 is TGTGCCAGCAGCGTCGCAGCCGACCGGAACACTGAAGCTTTCTTT.

V and J are TRBV18 and TRBJ1-1; no reliable D call. Germline lookup yields CDR1 KGHSH and CDR2 LQKENI. Trimming removed 0 bases from V and 0 bases from J, with 2 bases in between. There are 13 residues in the CDR3. The CDR3 reads CASSPPVNTEAFF. CDR3 nucleotide sequence: TGTGCCAGCTCACCACCCGTGAACACTGAAGCTTTCTTT.

The chain recombines TRBV7-8 with TRBJ1-4, with 7 bases fitting TRBD1. The length of the CDR3 is 14 residues. Trimming removed 3 bases from V and 8 bases from J; junction bases left unmatched: 6. CDR1 and CDR2 (germline): SGHVS, FQNEAQ. In nucleotides, the CDR3 is TGTGCCAGCAGCTTCGGGCAGGGGGGCGAAAAACTGTTTTTT. Translation: CASSFGQGGEKLFF.

This clone came up once. The chain recombines TRBV2 with TRBJ1-1; D is unclear. The CDR3 loop spans 13 amino acids. Between the trimmed V and J ends, which lost 6 bases and 0 bases, there was a span of 8 bases. CDR1 SNHLY and CDR2 FYNNEI come from the germline V gene. The chain's CDR3 is CASSALVNTEAFF. The CDR3 bases are TGTGCCAGCAGCGCCTTAGTGAACACTGAAGCTTTCTTT.

The chain links TRBV23-1 to TRBJ2-1; possibly TRBD1 for D (5 bases). TRBV23-1 is identified as an open reading frame with a role that is uncertain. The CDR3 sequence is 14 residues long. V was cut by 6 bases and J by 3 bases, with 12 bases left in between. CDR3 bases: TGCGCCAGCAGCGCACGCAGGGTCTACAATGAGCAGTTCTTC. As protein: CASSARRVYNEQFF.

V gene TRBV7-9 combines with J gene TRBJ1-2, with TRBD1 as a possible D gene (6 bases). Trimming took 5 bases from V and 3 from J, leaving 10 bases between them. The CDR3 contains 13 residues. Germline loops: CDR1 SEHNR, CDR2 FQNEAQ (reference sequence). Written as DNA, the CDR3 is TGTGCCAGCAGCCCCGGGACACACTATGGCTACACCTTC. This gives the protein CASSPGTHYGYTF.

The chain is built from TRBV7-8 and TRBJ1-6; D is undetermined. There are 17 residues in the CDR3. The V gene's germline CDR1 is SGHVS and CDR2 FQNEAQ. Deletions cut 1 base from V and 9 bases from J, with 19 bases between. The CDR3 here is CASSLGGIVVEGSPLHF. The DNA for the CDR3 is TGTGCCAGCAGCTTAGGGGGAATAGTGGTGGAAGGTTCACCCCTCCACTTT.

The chain employs TRBV2 and TRBJ1-2; 7 bases fit TRBD1. The CDR3 has 12 amino acids. CDR1 and CDR2 from the germline V gene are SNHLY and FYNNEI. Losses at the gene ends were 8 bases for V and 7 bases for J; bases not matched to a gene: 7. The CDR3 DNA follows: TGTGCCAGCCGGGGGACAGCTCGTGGCTACACCTTC. Its translation is CASRGTARGYTF.

CDR3 in DNA: TGTGCCAGCAGTCCCCCGAGGACAGGGGTCGGTGAAAAACTGTTTTTT. This gives the protein CASSPPRTGVGEKLFF. This chain links TRBV27 with TRBJ1-4, with 9 bases that match TRBD1. The V segment lost 5 bases and the J segment 7 bases; nucleotides outside the gene matches: 11. From germline, CDR1 is MNHEY and CDR2 SMNVEV (reference sequence). The CDR3 spans 16 residues.

This clone is a singleton in its sample. The rearrangement links TRBV30 to TRBJ2-2; TRBD2 matches at 9 bases. This CDR3 is 13 amino acids long. Germline trimming cut 8 bases from V and 2 bases from J; bases unmatched to any gene: 3. CDR1 and CDR2 from the germline V gene are GTSNPN and SVGIG (reference sequence). CDR3 nucleotides: TGTGCCCTTAGCGGGAGCAACACCGGGGAGCTGTTTTTT. Translating it yields CALSGSNTGELFF.

The chain joins TRBV4-2 to TRBJ1-5; D unresolved. Germline CDR1 and CDR2: LGHNA and YNFKEQ. Trimming removed 1 base from V and 6 bases from J, with 10 bases in between. The CDR3 has 14 amino acids. CDR3 amino acids: CASSQGSTGQPQHF. The DNA of the CDR3 is TGTGCCAGCAGCCAAGGGAGTACGGGTCAGCCCCAGCATTTT.